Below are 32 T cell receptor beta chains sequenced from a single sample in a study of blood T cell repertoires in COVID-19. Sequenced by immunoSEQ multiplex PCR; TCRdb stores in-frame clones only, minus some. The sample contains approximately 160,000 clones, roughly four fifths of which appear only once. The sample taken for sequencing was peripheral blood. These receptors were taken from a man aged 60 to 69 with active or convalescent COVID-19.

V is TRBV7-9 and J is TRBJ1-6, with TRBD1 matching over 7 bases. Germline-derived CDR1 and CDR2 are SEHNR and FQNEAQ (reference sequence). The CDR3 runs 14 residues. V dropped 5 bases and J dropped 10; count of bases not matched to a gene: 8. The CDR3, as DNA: TGTGCCAGCAGCCAGGGGGAATCAGGATCACCCCTCCACTTT. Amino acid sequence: CASSQGESGSPLHF.

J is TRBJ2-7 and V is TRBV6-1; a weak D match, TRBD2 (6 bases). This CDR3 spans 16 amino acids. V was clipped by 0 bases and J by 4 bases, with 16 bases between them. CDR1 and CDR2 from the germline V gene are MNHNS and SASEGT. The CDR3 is CASSEAAWGESYEQYF. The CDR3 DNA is TGTGCCAGCAGTGAAGCGGCCTGGGGGGAGTCGTACGAGCAGTACTTC.

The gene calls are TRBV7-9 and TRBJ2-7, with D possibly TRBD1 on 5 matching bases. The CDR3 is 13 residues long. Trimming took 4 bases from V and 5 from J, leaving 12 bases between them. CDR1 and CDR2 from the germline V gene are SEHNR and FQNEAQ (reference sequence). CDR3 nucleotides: TGTGCCAGCAGCTACAGGAGACGGGACGAGCAGTACTTC. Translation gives CASSYRRRDEQYF.

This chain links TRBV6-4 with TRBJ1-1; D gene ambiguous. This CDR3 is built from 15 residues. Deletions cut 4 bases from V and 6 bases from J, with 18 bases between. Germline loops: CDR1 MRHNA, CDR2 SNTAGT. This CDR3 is CASSATTAAGSEAFF. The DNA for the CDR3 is TGTGCCAGCAGTGCAACGACCGCAGCGGGCTCTGAAGCTTTCTTT.

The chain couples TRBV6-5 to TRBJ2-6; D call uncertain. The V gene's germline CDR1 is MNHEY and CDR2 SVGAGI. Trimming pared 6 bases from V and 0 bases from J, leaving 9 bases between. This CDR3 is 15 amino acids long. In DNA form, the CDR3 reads TGTGCCAGCAGCAAAGACAACTCTGGGGCCAACGTCCTGACTTTC. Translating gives CASSKDNSGANVLTF.

The CDR3 loop is CASSYASGGRELFF. The CDR3 DNA follows: TGTGCCAGCAGTTACGCTAGCGGGGGGAGGGAGCTGTTTTTT. This chain links TRBV6-2 or TRBV6-3 with TRBJ2-2; 11 nucleotides agree with TRBD2. V dropped 2 bases and J dropped 9; count of bases not matched to a gene: 2. This CDR3 contains 14 residues. Per the germline V gene, CDR1 is MNHEY and CDR2 is SVGEGT.

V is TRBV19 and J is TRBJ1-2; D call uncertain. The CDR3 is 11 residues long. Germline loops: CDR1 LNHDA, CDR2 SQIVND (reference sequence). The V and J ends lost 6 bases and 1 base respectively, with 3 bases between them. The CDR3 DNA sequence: TGTGCCAGTAGCAGTAACTATGGCTACACCTTC. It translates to CASSSNYGYTF.

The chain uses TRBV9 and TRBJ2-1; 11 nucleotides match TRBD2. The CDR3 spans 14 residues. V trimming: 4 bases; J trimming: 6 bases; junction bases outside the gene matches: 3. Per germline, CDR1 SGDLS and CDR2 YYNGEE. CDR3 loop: CASSPSGGSNEQFF. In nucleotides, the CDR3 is TGTGCCAGCAGCCCTAGCGGGGGGTCCAATGAGCAGTTCTTC.

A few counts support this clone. The CDR3 bases are TGTGCCATCAGTGGGGACAGCGCCTATAATTCACCCCTCCACTTT. Encoded protein: CAISGDSAYNSPLHF. The chain couples TRBV10-3 to TRBJ1-6; 7 positions agree with TRBD1. Trimming removed 4 bases from V and 2 bases from J; junction bases left unmatched: 2. Germline CDR1 ENHRY, CDR2 SYGVKD. The CDR3 is 15 residues long.

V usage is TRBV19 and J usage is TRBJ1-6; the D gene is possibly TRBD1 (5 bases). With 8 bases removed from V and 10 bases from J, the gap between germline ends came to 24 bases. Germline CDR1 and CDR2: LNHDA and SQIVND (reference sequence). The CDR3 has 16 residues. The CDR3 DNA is TGTGCCAGTCATACGGGAGGTGGCAGGGTCGAGTCACCCCTCCACTTT. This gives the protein CASHTGGGRVESPLHF.

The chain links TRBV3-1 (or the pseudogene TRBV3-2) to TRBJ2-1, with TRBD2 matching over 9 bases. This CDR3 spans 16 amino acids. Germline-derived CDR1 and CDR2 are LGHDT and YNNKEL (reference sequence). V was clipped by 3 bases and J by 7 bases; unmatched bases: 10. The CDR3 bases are TGTGCCAGCAGCCATAGTAGCGGGGGCCCAGGTAATGAGCAGTTCTTC. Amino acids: CASSHSSGGPGNEQFF.

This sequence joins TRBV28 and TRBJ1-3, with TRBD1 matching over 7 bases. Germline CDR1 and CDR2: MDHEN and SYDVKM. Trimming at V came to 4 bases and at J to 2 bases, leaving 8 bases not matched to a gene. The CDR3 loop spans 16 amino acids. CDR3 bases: TGTGCCAGCAGTTCGATGACAGGGACCACTGGAAACACCATATATTTT. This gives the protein CASSSMTGTTGNTIYF. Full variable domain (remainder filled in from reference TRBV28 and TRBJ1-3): DVKVTQSSRYLVKRTGEKVFLECVQDMDHENMFWYRQDPGLGLRLIYFSYDVKMKEKGDIPEGYSVSREKKERFSLILESASTNQTSMYLCASSSMTGTTGNTIYFGEGSWLTVV.

The CDR3 sequence: CASSQDSPGNTIYF. CDR3 nucleotide sequence: TGTGCCAGCAGCCAGGACTCTCCTGGAAACACCATATATTTT. The rearrangement links TRBV3-1 (or the pseudogene TRBV3-2) to TRBJ1-3; D gene ambiguous. CDR1 and CDR2 from the germline V gene are LGHDT and YNNKEL (reference sequence). This CDR3 contains 14 residues. The V and J ends lost 3 bases and 2 bases respectively, with 8 bases between them.

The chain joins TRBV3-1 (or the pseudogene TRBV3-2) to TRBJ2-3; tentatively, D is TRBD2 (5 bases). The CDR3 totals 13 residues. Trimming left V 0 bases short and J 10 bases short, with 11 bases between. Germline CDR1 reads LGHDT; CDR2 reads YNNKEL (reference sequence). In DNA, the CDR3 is TGTGCCAGCAGCCAAGATGGGAGCGCTGCGCAGTATTTT. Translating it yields CASSQDGSAAQYF.

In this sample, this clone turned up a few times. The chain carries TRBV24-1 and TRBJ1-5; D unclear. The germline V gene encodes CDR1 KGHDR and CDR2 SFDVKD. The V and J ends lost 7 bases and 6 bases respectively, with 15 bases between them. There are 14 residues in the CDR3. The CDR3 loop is CATSPTGVTQPQHF. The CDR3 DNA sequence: TGTGCCACCAGCCCGACGGGTGTGACTCAGCCCCAGCATTTT.

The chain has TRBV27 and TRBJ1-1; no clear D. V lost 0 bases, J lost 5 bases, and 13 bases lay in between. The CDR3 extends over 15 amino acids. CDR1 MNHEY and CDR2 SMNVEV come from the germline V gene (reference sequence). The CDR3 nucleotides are TGTGCCAGCAGTTTATCTTGGGGAGGTGGGACTGAAGCTTTCTTT. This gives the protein CASSLSWGGGTEAFF.

The CDR3 reads CASRAGTSGQETQYF. The CDR3 DNA is TGTGCCAGCAGAGCCGGGACTAGCGGCCAAGAGACCCAGTACTTC. The rearrangement links TRBV2 to TRBJ2-5; 11 bases agree with TRBD2. This CDR3 spans 15 amino acids. Germline lookup yields CDR1 SNHLY and CDR2 FYNNEI. Germline trimming cut 6 bases from V and 1 base from J; bases unmatched to any gene: 4.

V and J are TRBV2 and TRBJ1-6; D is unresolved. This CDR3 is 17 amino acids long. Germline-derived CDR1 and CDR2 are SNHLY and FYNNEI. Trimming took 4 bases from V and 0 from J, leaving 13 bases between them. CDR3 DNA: TGTGCCAGCAGTGGGTTGGCAGGCCGCTCCTATAATTCACCCCTCCACTTT. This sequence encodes CASSGLAGRSYNSPLHF.

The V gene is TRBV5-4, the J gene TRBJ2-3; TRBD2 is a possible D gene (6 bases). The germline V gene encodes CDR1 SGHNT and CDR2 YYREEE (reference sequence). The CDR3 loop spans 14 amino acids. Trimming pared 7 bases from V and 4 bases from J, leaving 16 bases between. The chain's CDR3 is CASVEGNRADTQYF. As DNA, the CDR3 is TGTGCCAGCGTGGAGGGGAATCGGGCAGATACGCAGTATTTT.

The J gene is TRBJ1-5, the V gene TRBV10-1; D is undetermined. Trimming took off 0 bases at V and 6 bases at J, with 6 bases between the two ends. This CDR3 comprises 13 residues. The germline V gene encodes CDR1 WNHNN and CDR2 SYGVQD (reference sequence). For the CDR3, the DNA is TGCGCCAGCAGTGAGTCGATCGGTCAGCCCCAGCATTTT. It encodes CASSESIGQPQHF.

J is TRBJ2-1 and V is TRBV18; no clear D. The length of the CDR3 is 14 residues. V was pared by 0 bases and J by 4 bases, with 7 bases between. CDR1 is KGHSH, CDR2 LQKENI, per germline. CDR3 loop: CASSPPTGYNEQFF. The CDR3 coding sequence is TGTGCCAGCTCACCACCGACGGGTTACAATGAGCAGTTCTTC.

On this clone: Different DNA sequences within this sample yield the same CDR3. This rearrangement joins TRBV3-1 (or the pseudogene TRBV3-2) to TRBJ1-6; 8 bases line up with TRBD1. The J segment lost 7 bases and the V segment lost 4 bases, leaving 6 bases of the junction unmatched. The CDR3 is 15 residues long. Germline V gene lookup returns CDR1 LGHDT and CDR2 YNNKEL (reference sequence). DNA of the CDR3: TGTGCCAGCAGCCCCGGACAGGGTTCGAATTCACCCCTCCACTTT. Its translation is CASSPGQGSNSPLHF.

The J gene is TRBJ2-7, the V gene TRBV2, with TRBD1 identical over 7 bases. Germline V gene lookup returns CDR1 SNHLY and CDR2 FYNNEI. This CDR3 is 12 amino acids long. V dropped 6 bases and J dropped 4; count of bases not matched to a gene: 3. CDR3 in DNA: TGTGCCAGCAGACGGGACAGTTACGAGCAGTACTTC. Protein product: CASRRDSYEQYF.

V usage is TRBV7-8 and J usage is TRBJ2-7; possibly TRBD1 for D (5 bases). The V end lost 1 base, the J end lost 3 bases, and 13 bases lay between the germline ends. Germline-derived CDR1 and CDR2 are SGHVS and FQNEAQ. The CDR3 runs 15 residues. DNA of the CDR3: TGTGCCAGCAGCTTAGGGCAGGGCATATTCTACGAGCAGTACTTC. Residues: CASSLGQGIFYEQYF.

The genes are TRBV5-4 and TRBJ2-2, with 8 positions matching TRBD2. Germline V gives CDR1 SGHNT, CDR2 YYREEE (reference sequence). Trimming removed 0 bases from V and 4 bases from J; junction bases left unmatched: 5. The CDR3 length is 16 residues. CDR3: CASSLARGAPTGELFF. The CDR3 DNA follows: TGTGCCAGCAGCTTGGCGCGGGGGGCCCCCACCGGGGAGCTGTTTTTT.

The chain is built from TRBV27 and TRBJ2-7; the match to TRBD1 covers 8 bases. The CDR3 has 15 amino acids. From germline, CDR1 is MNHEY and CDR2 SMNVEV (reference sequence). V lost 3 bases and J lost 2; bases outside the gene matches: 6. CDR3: CASSFAGGAAYEQYF. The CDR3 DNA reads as TGTGCCAGCAGTTTCGCAGGGGGCGCAGCCTACGAGCAGTACTTC.

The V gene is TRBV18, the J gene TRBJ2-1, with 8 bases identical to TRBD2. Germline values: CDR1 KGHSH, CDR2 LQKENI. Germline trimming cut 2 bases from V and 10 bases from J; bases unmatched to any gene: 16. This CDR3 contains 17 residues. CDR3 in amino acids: CASSPYSQGLGVREQFF. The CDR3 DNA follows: TGTGCCAGCTCACCATACAGTCAGGGACTAGGGGTTCGGGAGCAGTTCTTC.

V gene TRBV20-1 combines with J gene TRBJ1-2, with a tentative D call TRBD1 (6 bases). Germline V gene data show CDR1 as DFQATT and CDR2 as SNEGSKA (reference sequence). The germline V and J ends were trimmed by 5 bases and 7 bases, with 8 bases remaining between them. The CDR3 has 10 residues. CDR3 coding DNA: TGCAGTGCTTCAGGGGCTGGCTACACCTTC. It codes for CSASGAGYTF.

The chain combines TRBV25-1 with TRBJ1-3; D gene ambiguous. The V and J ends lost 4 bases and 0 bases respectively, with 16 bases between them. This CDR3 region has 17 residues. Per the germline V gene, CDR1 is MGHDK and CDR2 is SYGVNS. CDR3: CASSGSGGLSSGNTIYF. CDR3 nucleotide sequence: TGTGCCAGCAGTGGGTCGGGCGGGCTGAGCTCTGGAAACACCATATATTTT.

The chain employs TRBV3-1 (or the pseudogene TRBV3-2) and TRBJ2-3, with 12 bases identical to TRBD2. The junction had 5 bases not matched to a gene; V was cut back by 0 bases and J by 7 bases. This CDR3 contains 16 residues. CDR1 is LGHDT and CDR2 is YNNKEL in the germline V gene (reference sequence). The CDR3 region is CASSQDTSGRRNTQYF. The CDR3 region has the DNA TGTGCCAGCAGCCAAGATACTAGCGGGAGGCGGAATACGCAGTATTTT.

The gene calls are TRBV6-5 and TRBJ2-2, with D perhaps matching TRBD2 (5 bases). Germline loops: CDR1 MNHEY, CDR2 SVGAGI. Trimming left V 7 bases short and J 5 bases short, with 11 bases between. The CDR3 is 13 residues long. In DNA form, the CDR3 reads TGTGCCAGCACAAAGCGAGGGACCGGGGAGCTGTTTTTT. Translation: CASTKRGTGELFF.

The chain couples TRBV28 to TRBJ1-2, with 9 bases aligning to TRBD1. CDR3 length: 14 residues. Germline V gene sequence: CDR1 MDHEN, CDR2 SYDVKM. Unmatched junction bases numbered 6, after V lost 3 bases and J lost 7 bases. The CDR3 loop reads CASSFQQGAGGYTF. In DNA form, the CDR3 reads TGTGCCAGCAGTTTCCAACAGGGGGCGGGTGGCTACACCTTC.